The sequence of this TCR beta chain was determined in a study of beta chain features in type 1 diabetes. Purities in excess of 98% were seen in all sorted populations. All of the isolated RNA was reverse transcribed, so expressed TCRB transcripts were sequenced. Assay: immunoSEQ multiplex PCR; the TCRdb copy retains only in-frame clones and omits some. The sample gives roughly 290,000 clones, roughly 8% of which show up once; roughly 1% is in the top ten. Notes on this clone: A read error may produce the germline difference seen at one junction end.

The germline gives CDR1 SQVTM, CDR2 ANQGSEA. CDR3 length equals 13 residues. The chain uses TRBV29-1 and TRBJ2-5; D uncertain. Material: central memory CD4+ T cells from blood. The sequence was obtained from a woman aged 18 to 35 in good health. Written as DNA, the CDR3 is TGCAGCGTTGTGTCAGCCCCTCAAGGGACCCAGTACTTC. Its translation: CSVVSAPQGTQYF.